This TCR beta chain came from a study of shared T cell receptors in the human thymus. Clones were read by immunoSEQ multiplex PCR, and TCRdb kept only the in-frame ones, dropping some. The table lists 450,000 to 650,000 clones, 78% of them singletons. This CDR3 is built from 17 residues. Germline V gene data show CDR1 as GTSNPN and CDR2 as SVGIG (reference sequence). After removal of 3 bases from V and 2 bases from J, the junction contained 16 bases not matched to a gene. The same sample was also used in a study of human thymus T cells. According to that study: Thymus pieces cut out during corrective heart surgery were the tissue that was used. Thymic and blood repertoires appeared to display a bias in their usage of V and J genes.

Source material: thymocytes. The TCR sequence derives from a boy less than two years old with a congenital heart defect. The chain combines TRBV30 with TRBJ2-7, with TRBD2 matching 7 bases. As DNA, the CDR3 is TGTGCCTGGAGCTTATTAACCAATCCTAGCGGACCCTACGAGCAGTACTTC. The encoded protein is CAWSLLTNPSGPYEQYF.